This TCR beta chain was recovered during a study of cytomegalovirus exposure and HLA in healthy donors. Study-wide points: Sequencing likely caused a cluster of highly shared sequence variants. Three CMV-associated chains proved CMV antigen-specific in vitro. It was assumed in the presence/absence analyses that sequencing depth was roughly uniform across donors.

The PCR used 60 Vbeta and 13 Jbeta primers. Original processing notes: Roughly 81 million unique TCR beta chains, 9 million to 11 million shared, were counted in a later analysis. Method: immunoSEQ multiplex PCR; TCRdb's copy keeps in-frame clones and lacks some. V and J calls and clone size are copied from that table; D and trimming were computed from the DNA. The sample lists fewer than 150,000 clones; around 77% were seen once. V was clipped by 2 bases and J by 7 bases, with 11 bases between them. The CDR3 totals 13 residues. Germline assignment: CDR1 MNHEY and CDR2 SMNVEV (reference sequence). With regard to this clone: Its antigen remains unknown.

The sequencing input was PBMCs. This clonotype was sampled from a man in his fifties or sixties in good health and CMV-seronegative. The chain has TRBV27 and TRBJ1-2; D may be TRBD1 (5 bases). CDR3 DNA sequence: TGTGCCAGCAGTTTAGGGGGGACGAGTGGCTACACCTTC. Its protein product is CASSLGGTSGYTF.